This is a list of T cell receptor beta chains from one sample in a study of T cells in narcolepsy. The data were produced by immunoSEQ multiplex PCR, yet TCRdb's version contains in-frame clones alone and is incomplete. The sample has about 40,000 clones, about nine tenths seen once. The specimen sequenced was CD45RA- memory CD4+ T cells from PBMCs. The receptors come from a human donor with narcolepsy. CDR3s include the opening cysteine and the closing phenylalanine or tryptophan. Each record gives: V gene, J gene, clone size, D gene, CDR3 protein, CDR3 DNA. The D gene is left open where the match is weak. Clone size is stated in some rows and not others, as once, few, many or a class when expanded.

TRBV27	TRBJ1-5	once	-	CASSFSPGAIQPQHF	TGTGCCAGCAGTTTCTCCCCAGGAGCCATTCAGCCCCAGCATTTT
TRBV10-3	TRBJ1-5	-	TRBD1	CASGTGVNQPQHF	TGTGCCAGCGGGACAGGGGTAAATCAGCCCCAGCATTTT
TRBV7-2	TRBJ1-1	-	TRBD1	CASSLGKGTGRMNTEAFF	TGTGCCAGCAGCTTAGGGAAAGGGACAGGACGCATGAACACTGAAGCTTTCTTT
TRBV23-1	TRBJ2-5	-	-	CASSIPVTAVQETQYF	TGCGCCAGCAGCATCCCCGTAACCGCAGTGCAAGAGACCCAGTACTTC
TRBV7-2	TRBJ2-3	-	-	CASSLERRRGDTQYF	TGTGCCAGCAGCTTAGAGAGGCGGAGAGGAGATACGCAGTATTTT
TRBV11-2	TRBJ2-7	-	TRBD1	CASSSDTTGSPHEQYF	TGTGCCAGCAGCTCAGATACGACAGGGTCCCCTCACGAGCAGTACTTC
TRBV6-5	TRBJ1-3	few	TRBD1	CASSYDRGQTGNTIYF	TGTGCCAGCAGTTACGACAGGGGGCAAACTGGAAACACCATATATTTT
TRBV19	TRBJ1-5	-	-	CASRLGASWQPQHF	TGTGCCAGTAGATTGGGGGCGTCTTGGCAGCCCCAGCATTTT
TRBV7-9	TRBJ2-1	-	TRBD2	CASSLLSGSRPNEQFF	TGTGCCAGCAGCTTACTAAGCGGGAGTAGGCCCAATGAGCAGTTCTTC
TRBV11-2	TRBJ2-2	-	-	CASSSGPLGNTGELFF	TGTGCCAGCAGCTCGGGCCCCCTCGGGAACACCGGGGAGCTGTTTTTT
TRBV27	TRBJ2-7	-	TRBD2	CASSRDYSSYEQYF	TGTGCCAGCAGTCGGGACTATAGCTCCTACGAGCAGTACTTC
TRBV19	TRBJ2-7	-	TRBD2	CASSYQGLKGLAGVYEQYF	TGTGCCAGTAGCTATCAGGGCCTAAAGGGGCTAGCGGGAGTCTACGAGCAGTACTTC
TRBV5-1	TRBJ2-5	few	TRBD2	CASGAGAETQYF	TGCGCCAGCGGGGCGGGAGCGGAGACCCAGTACTTC
TRBV7-2	TRBJ2-7	-	-	CASSIAGTAGYEQYF	TGTGCCAGCAGCATAGCCGGGACCGCCGGCTACGAGCAGTACTTC
TRBV10-3	TRBJ1-1	-	-	CAISEFKRGFLKTEAFF	TGTGCCATCAGTGAGTTCAAGAGGGGGTTTCTGAAAACTGAAGCTTTCTTT
TRBV14	TRBJ1-2	once	-	CASSQFSGVPNYGYTF	TGTGCCAGCAGCCAATTCTCAGGAGTCCCTAACTATGGCTACACCTTC
TRBV6-5	TRBJ1-1	-	-	CASSSQWGANTEAFF	TGTGCCAGCAGTTCCCAATGGGGGGCGAACACTGAAGCTTTCTTT
TRBV28	TRBJ1-1	-	-	CASRLTGGGNLPNTEAFF	TGTGCCAGCCGATTAACCGGGGGGGGCAACTTACCGAACACTGAAGCTTTCTTT
TRBV4-3	TRBJ1-2	-	-	CASSQEIKASYGYTF	TGCGCCAGCAGCCAAGAGATTAAGGCCTCCTATGGCTACACCTTC
TRBV11-3	TRBJ1-1	-	TRBD1	CASRTGAGNTEAFF	TGTGCCAGCAGGACAGGGGCCGGGAACACTGAAGCTTTCTTT
TRBV30	TRBJ2-5	-	-	CAWSVGYMETQYF	TGTGCCTGGAGTGTAGGGTATATGGAGACCCAGTACTTC
TRBV6-5	TRBJ2-1	-	-	CASSPTGLHEQFF	TGTGCCAGCAGCCCTACTGGCCTCCATGAGCAGTTCTTC
TRBV10-3	TRBJ2-2	-	-	CAISVGTFGTGELFF	TGTGCCATCAGTGTCGGGACTTTTGGCACCGGGGAGCTGTTTTTT
TRBV14	TRBJ1-6	-	-	CASSQGQFSYNSPLHF	TGTGCCAGCAGCCAAGGACAGTTCTCCTATAATTCACCCCTCCACTTT
TRBV6-5	TRBJ1-6	-	-	CASSPNYNSPLHF	TGTGCCAGCAGTCCGAACTATAATTCACCCCTCCACTTT
TRBV7-8	TRBJ2-5	-	TRBD2	CASSLGLAGLKETQYF	TGTGCCAGCAGCTTAGGCCTAGCGGGACTAAAAGAGACCCAGTACTTC
TRBV11-1	TRBJ2-1	-	TRBD2	CASSSGHGTSGGNEQFF	TGTGCCAGCAGCTCCGGACATGGGACTAGCGGGGGGAATGAGCAGTTCTTC
TRBV27	TRBJ1-2	-	TRBD1	CASRRTGTNWGYGYTF	TGTGCCAGCAGGCGGACAGGGACAAATTGGGGATATGGCTACACCTTC
TRBV27	TRBJ1-6	once	TRBD1	CASSPGLGQGTSPLHF	TGTGCCAGCTCCCCCGGACTTGGACAGGGGACTTCACCCCTCCACTTT
TRBV5-4	TRBJ1-1	-	-	CASSPGGVQAFF	TGTGCCAGCAGCCCGGGTGGGGTTCAAGCTTTCTTT
TRBV2	TRBJ1-1	-	TRBD1	CASGRDRDTEAFF	TGTGCCAGCGGTAGGGACAGGGACACTGAAGCTTTCTTT
TRBV7-3	TRBJ1-2	-	TRBD1	CASSSDRASYTF	TGTGCCAGCAGCTCGGACAGGGCTAGCTACACCTTC
TRBV5-1	TRBJ2-7	-	-	CASSSPLVSHEQYF	TGCGCCAGCAGCTCTCCCCTAGTTTCCCACGAGCAGTACTTC
TRBV14	TRBJ2-1	-	-	CASSLGPNSYNEQFF	TGTGCCAGCAGCCTAGGCCCCAACTCCTACAATGAGCAGTTCTTC
TRBV19	TRBJ2-1	-	TRBD2	CATATSVYNEQFF	TGTGCCACAGCGACTAGCGTTTACAATGAGCAGTTCTTC
TRBV4-3	TRBJ1-1	-	TRBD1	CASSQVGGDRGEAFF	TGCGCCAGCAGCCAAGTTGGGGGGGACAGGGGTGAAGCTTTCTTT
TRBV14	TRBJ2-3	-	-	CASSQRVPGTDTQYF	TGTGCCAGCAGCCAAAGGGTCCCCGGAACAGATACGCAGTATTTT
TRBV7-9	TRBJ2-5	-	TRBD2	CASSPTGLAGVGQGAQYF	TGTGCCAGCAGCCCCACGGGACTAGCGGGAGTGGGGCAGGGGGCCCAGTACTTC
TRBV7-8	TRBJ2-7	-	-	CASSLVRDRPYEQYF	TGTGCCAGCAGCTTAGTGAGGGACCGGCCCTACGAGCAGTACTTC
TRBV6-6	TRBJ1-1	-	-	CASSYGGNTEAFF	TGTGCCAGCAGTTACGGGGGGAACACTGAAGCTTTCTTT
TRBV29-1	TRBJ2-7	-	-	CSVEGGAEQYF	TGCAGCGTTGAAGGCGGTGCCGAGCAGTACTTC
TRBV7-9	TRBJ1-3	-	TRBD1	CASSPGFRTGAGNTIYF	TGTGCCAGCAGCCCCGGGTTCCGGACAGGGGCAGGAAACACCATATATTTT
TRBV5-1	TRBJ2-1	-	TRBD2	CASSLGTSGAIGDNEQFF	TGCGCCAGCAGCCTCGGGACTAGCGGTGCAATAGGGGACAATGAGCAGTTCTTC
TRBV28	TRBJ2-3	-	-	CASSLEGPRDTQYF	TGTGCCAGCAGTTTGGAGGGCCCCCGAGATACGCAGTATTTT
TRBV29-1	TRBJ1-2	-	TRBD1	CSVEVGNTGGRGYTF	TGCAGCGTTGAAGTGGGCAACACAGGGGGCCGGGGCTACACCTTC
TRBV11-2	TRBJ2-2	-	TRBD2	CASRDPGLAGTGELFF	TGTGCCAGCAGAGATCCCGGACTAGCAGGGACCGGGGAGCTGTTTTTT
TRBV4-3	TRBJ2-2	-	-	CASSHVAGHAVGGELFF	TGCGCCAGCAGCCACGTCGCGGGGCACGCGGTGGGTGGGGAGCTGTTTTTT
TRBV6-1	TRBJ2-2	few	-	CASSERQLANTGELFF	TGTGCCAGCAGTGAAAGACAGTTGGCGAACACCGGGGAGCTGTTTTTT
TRBV6-5	TRBJ1-1	-	-	CASSHQLGSQAFF	TGTGCCAGCAGTCATCAACTGGGCTCTCAGGCTTTCTTT
TRBV29-1	TRBJ2-4	-	TRBD1	CSVEKFQGDIQYF	TGCAGCGTTGAAAAATTTCAGGGGGACATTCAGTACTTC
TRBV6-6	TRBJ2-1	-	-	CASSYDGGSSYNEQFF	TGTGCCAGCAGTTACGACGGAGGAAGCTCCTACAATGAGCAGTTCTTC
TRBV19	TRBJ2-7	few	-	CASSIRPGAQRTYEQYF	TGTGCCAGTAGTATAAGGCCGGGGGCGCAGAGGACCTACGAGCAGTACTTC
TRBV2	TRBJ2-1	-	TRBD1	CASEGQGASDEQFF	TGTGCCAGCGAAGGACAGGGGGCGAGCGATGAGCAGTTCTTC
TRBV10-2	TRBJ2-7	few	-	CASSENPSPYEQYF	TGCGCCAGCAGTGAAAATCCTAGCCCCTACGAGCAGTACTTC
TRBV19	TRBJ1-5	-	-	CASSIGVLGGNQPQHF	TGTGCCAGTAGTATTGGAGTATTGGGGGGAAATCAGCCCCAGCATTTT
TRBV19	TRBJ1-2	-	-	CASSDIRSYGYTF	TGTGCCAGTAGTGATATTAGGAGTTATGGCTACACCTTC
TRBV6-1	TRBJ1-2	-	-	CASSEEIIFGVSGIDF	TGTGCCAGCAGTGAAGAAATTATATTCGGGGTCAGCGGGATAGACTTC
TRBV7-2	TRBJ1-1	-	-	CASSVKWGLGTEAFF	TGTGCCAGCAGCGTAAAGTGGGGGCTGGGGACTGAAGCTTTCTTT
TRBV7-9	TRBJ2-4	-	-	CASSLDLNIQYF	TGTGCCAGCAGCTTAGACCTAAACATTCAGTACTTC
TRBV4-1	TRBJ2-5	-	TRBD2	CASSQPGGSGETQYF	TGCGCCAGCAGCCAACCGGGGGGGTCGGGGGAGACCCAGTACTTC